The text below deals with one T cell receptor (beta chain). V lost 1 base and J lost 5; bases outside the gene matches: 8. CDR1 SGHDN and CDR2 FVKESK come from the germline V gene. The CDR3 runs to 17 residues. Naive CD8 cells, CD45RO-negative and positively selected for CCR7, excluded terminally differentiated effector memory CD45RA+ cells. The healthy adult donors were HIV-negative and reported no recent acute infections or vaccinations. The data stem from a study of shared clonotypes between healthy human individuals. Profiling relied on immunoSEQ multiplex PCR, and the TCRdb table lists in-frame clones only, not all of them. The sample consists of around 550,000 clones, about 95% of them appearing once.

Material: naive CD8+ T cells sorted from blood. The chain joins TRBV14 to TRBJ2-5; 12 bases line up with TRBD2. This receptor was obtained from a woman aged 25-40 years in good health. Here the CDR3 DNA reads TGTGCCAGCAGCCAAGTTCGACTAGCGGGAGCCGGTGAGACCCAGTACTTC. Translated, it gives CASSQVRLAGAGETQYF.